The source of this T cell receptor beta chain is a study of beta chain features in type 1 diabetes. Study results and caveats: Because the template was cDNA, high-expressing cells might be over-represented. TCRB CDR3 length was moderately but significantly reduced in all four CD4+ subsets of Type 1 diabetes patients.

The germline V and J ends were trimmed by 4 bases and 4 bases, with 14 bases remaining between them. CDR3 size: 14 residues. Germline lookup yields CDR1 SGHNT and CDR2 YYREEE (reference sequence). This clone was picked up a small number of times. Its cognate antigen is unknown. Isolated RNA was reverse transcribed in full, so expressed TCRB transcripts were sequenced. The protocol was immunoSEQ multiplex PCR, while the TCRdb copy is restricted to in-frame clones and leaves out a portion. The sample holds some 350,000 clones, 9.5% to 10% seen once. The sample consisted of central memory CD4+ T cells from blood. The TCR comes from a young man with type 1 diabetes. This chain uses TRBV5-4 with TRBJ2-5, with D possibly TRBD2 on 6 matching bases. The CDR3 region has the DNA TGTGCCAGCAGCGCGTCTAGCGTCCCAGAGACCCAGTACTTC. This encodes CASSASSVPETQYF.